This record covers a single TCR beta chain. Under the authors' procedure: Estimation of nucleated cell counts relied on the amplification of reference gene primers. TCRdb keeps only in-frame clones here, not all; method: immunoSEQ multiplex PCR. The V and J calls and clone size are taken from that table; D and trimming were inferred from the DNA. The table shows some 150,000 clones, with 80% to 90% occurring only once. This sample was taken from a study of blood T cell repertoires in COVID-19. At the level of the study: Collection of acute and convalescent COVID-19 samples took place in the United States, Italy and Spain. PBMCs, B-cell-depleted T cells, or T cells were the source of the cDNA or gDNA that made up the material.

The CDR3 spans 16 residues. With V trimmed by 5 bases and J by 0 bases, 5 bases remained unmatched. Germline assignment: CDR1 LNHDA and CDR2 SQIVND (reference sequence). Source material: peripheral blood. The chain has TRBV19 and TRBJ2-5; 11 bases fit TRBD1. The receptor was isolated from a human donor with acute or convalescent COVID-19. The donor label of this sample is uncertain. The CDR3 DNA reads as TGTGCCAGTAGTGCCCGGGACAGGGGGTACCAAGAGACCCAGTACTTC. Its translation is CASSARDRGYQETQYF.